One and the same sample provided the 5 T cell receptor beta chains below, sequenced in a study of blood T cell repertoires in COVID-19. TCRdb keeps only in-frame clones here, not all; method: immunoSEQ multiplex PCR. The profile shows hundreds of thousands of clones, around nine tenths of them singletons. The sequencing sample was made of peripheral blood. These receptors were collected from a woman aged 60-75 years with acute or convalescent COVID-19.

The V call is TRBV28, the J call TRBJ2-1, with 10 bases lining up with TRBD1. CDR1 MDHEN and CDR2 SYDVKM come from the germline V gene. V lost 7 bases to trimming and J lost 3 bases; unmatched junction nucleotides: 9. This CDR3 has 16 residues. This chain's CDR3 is CASTPSGTGVYNEQFF. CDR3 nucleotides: TGTGCCAGCACCCCTTCCGGGACAGGGGTCTACAATGAGCAGTTCTTC.

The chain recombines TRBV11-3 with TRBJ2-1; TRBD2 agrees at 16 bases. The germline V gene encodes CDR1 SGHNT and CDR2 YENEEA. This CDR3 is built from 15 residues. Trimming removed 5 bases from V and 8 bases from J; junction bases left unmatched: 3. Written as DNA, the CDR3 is TGTGCCAGCAGCCCTGGGACTAGCGGGAGGGATGAGCAGTTCTTC. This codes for CASSPGTSGRDEQFF.

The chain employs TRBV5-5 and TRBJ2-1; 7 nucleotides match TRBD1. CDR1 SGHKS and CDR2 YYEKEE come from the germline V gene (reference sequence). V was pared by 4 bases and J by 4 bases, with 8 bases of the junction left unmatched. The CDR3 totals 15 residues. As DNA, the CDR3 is TGTGCCAGCAGCCGCGAAGGGACAGTATACAATGAGCAGTTCTTC. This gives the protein CASSREGTVYNEQFF.

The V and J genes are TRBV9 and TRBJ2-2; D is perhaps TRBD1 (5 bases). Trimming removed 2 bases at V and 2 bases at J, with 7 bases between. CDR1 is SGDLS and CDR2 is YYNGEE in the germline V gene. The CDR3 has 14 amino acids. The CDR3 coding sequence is TGTGCCAGCAGCGTCCAGGGAAACACCGGGGAGCTGTTTTTT. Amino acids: CASSVQGNTGELFF.

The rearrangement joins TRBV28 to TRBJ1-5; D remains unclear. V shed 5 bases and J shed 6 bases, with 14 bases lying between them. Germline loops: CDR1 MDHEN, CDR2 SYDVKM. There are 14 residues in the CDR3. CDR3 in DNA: TGTGCCAGCAGTCAAAGGCGGGCGGGTCAGCCCCAGCATTTT. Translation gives CASSQRRAGQPQHF.